The 21 T cell receptor beta chains listed next were all sequenced from one sample in a study of blood T cell repertoires in COVID-19 (dated by TCRdb to the early 2020s). Receptors were amplified or captured by the immunoSEQ multiplex PCR assay. TCRdb re-hosts the immuneACCESS table, in-frame sequences only. Its copies lack some clones; in the studies checked, an unresolved V gene accounts for under half of them, and the cause for the rest is not known. Across this sample there are over 120,000 clones, with approximately 78% seen only once. In total, the top ten clones hold over 5% of the sample. The sequencing sample was made of PBMCs or T cells enriched from blood (not recorded which). These receptors came from a woman between 45 and 60 years old who had recovered from COVID-19.

The chain couples TRBV29-1 to TRBJ1-2; TRBD1 agrees at 8 bases. The CDR3 runs to 16 residues. Germline loops: CDR1 SQVTM, CDR2 ANQGSEA. Germline trimming cut 6 bases from V and 4 bases from J; bases unmatched to any gene: 16. In DNA, the CDR3 is TGCAGCGTGGAGGACCTGGACAGGGTAGCACTCTATGGCTACACCTTC. This gives the protein CSVEDLDRVALYGYTF.

The rearrangement joins TRBV3-1 (or the pseudogene TRBV3-2) to TRBJ1-5; perhaps TRBD1 as D (5 bases). The V end was cut by 0 bases, the J end by 0 bases, with 9 bases between. CDR1 LGHDT and CDR2 YNNKEL come from the germline V gene (reference sequence). CDR3 length: 16 residues. The CDR3 spells CASSQDTGYSNQPQHF. In DNA, the CDR3 is TGTGCCAGCAGCCAAGATACAGGTTATAGCAATCAGCCCCAGCATTTT.

J is TRBJ1-5 and V is TRBV28; D is unclear. Trimming pared 7 bases from V and 0 bases from J, leaving 7 bases between. CDR3 size: 13 residues. The V gene's germline CDR1 is MDHEN and CDR2 SYDVKM. The CDR3 DNA is TGTGCCAGCACCCCTAATAGCAATCAGCCCCAGCATTTT. Residues: CASTPNSNQPQHF.

V usage is TRBV4-1 and J usage is TRBJ2-1, with 15 bases identical to TRBD2. The CDR3 contains 16 residues. The germline gives CDR1 MGHRA, CDR2 YSYEKL. V gave up 0 bases and J gave up 14 bases; unmatched junction bases: 8. The CDR3 spells CASSQDPGLAGGHEFF. The CDR3 nucleotides read TGCGCCAGCAGCCAAGATCCTGGACTAGCGGGGGGGCATGAGTTCTTC.

The rearrangement links TRBV3-1 (or the pseudogene TRBV3-2) to TRBJ1-6, with D uncertain. In germline, CDR1 is LGHDT, CDR2 YNNKEL (reference sequence). Deletions cut 4 bases from V and 4 bases from J, with 11 bases between. The CDR3 runs to 15 residues. The CDR3 is CASSPPAGYNSPLHF. The DNA for the CDR3 is TGTGCCAGCAGCCCCCCGGCAGGATATAATTCACCCCTCCACTTT.

The CDR3 here is CASSPGQDYEQYF. The CDR3 nucleotides read TGTGCCAGCTCACCCGGACAGGACTACGAGCAGTACTTC. The chain carries TRBV18 and TRBJ2-7, with 7 bases fitting TRBD1. The germline V gene encodes CDR1 KGHSH and CDR2 LQKENI. The CDR3 is 13 amino acids. Trimming removed 3 bases from V and 3 bases from J; junction bases left unmatched: 2. The variable domain in full, with the rest retrieved from reference TRBV18 and TRBJ2-7, is NAGVMQNPRHLVRRRGQEARLRCSPMKGHSHVYWYRQLPEEGLKFMVYLQKENIIDESGMPKERFSAEFPKEGPSILRIQQVVRGDSAAYFCASSPGQDYEQYFGPGTRLTVT.

This chain uses TRBV19 with TRBJ1-5, with 8 bases that match TRBD1. The J segment lost 0 bases and the V segment lost 5 bases, leaving 9 bases of the junction unmatched. Germline CDR1 is LNHDA and CDR2 is SQIVND (reference sequence). The CDR3 is made up of 17 amino acids. CDR3 sequence (DNA): TGTGCCAGTAGTCCAGGGACAGGCCCTTTTAGCAATCAGCCCCAGCATTTT. Residues: CASSPGTGPFSNQPQHF.

This rearrangement joins TRBV5-1 to TRBJ2-1; 8 bases fit TRBD2. The CDR3 is made up of 16 amino acids. The V gene's germline CDR1 is SGHRS and CDR2 YFSETQ. Trimming at V came to 0 bases and at J to 4 bases, leaving 6 bases not matched to a gene. The CDR3 DNA sequence: TGCGCCAGCAGCTTGGTGTCCGGGACTAGATACAATGAGCAGTTCTTC. Translated: CASSLVSGTRYNEQFF. The variable domain in full, with the rest retrieved from reference TRBV5-1 and TRBJ2-1, is KAGVTQTPRYLIKTRGQQVTLSCSPISGHRSVSWYQQTPGQGLQFLFEYFSETQRNKGNFPGRFSGRQFSNSRSEMNVSTLELGDSALYLCASSLVSGTRYNEQFFGPGTRLTVL.

This chain uses TRBV9 with TRBJ1-2; D is ambiguous. The germline V gene has CDR1 SGDLS and CDR2 YYNGEE. This CDR3 is built from 16 residues. Trimming stripped 0 bases from V and 0 bases from J, with 12 bases between. DNA of the CDR3: TGTGCCAGCAGCGTAGGGTTTCCTAGCGCTAACTATGGCTACACCTTC. This gives the protein CASSVGFPSANYGYTF.

The genes are TRBV4-1 and TRBJ1-2; D is ambiguous. V lost 0 bases to trimming and J lost 3 bases, with 14 bases between them. This CDR3 region has 16 residues. Per the germline V gene, CDR1 is MGHRA and CDR2 is YSYEKL. The CDR3 is CASSQEYASQDYGYTF. For the CDR3, the DNA is TGCGCCAGCAGCCAAGAATATGCCTCCCAGGACTATGGCTACACCTTC.

The rearrangement uses TRBV15 and TRBJ2-7; possibly TRBD1 for D (8 bases). The CDR3 consists of 16 residues. The germline V gene has CDR1 LNHNV and CDR2 YYDKDF (reference sequence). V lost 4 bases and J 2 bases, leaving 18 bases between the germline ends. The CDR3 DNA sequence: TGTGCCACCAGCATCCGAACAGGGGGGGTCGCCTACGAGCAGTACTTC. Protein sequence: CATSIRTGGVAYEQYF.

As DNA, the CDR3 is TGTGCCAGCAGCCAAGATACTCCGGCCGCCGGGGGAAAACTGTTTTTT. Translation gives CASSQDTPAAGGKLFF. This chain links TRBV3-1 (or the pseudogene TRBV3-2) with TRBJ1-4; possible D gene TRBD1, 5 bases. V lost 0 bases and J 10 bases, leaving 18 bases between the germline ends. This CDR3 contains 16 residues. Germline-derived CDR1 and CDR2 are LGHDT and YNNKEL (reference sequence).

The rearrangement links TRBV5-1 to TRBJ2-2; D is possibly TRBD2 (6 bases). This CDR3 contains 14 residues. Germline assignment: CDR1 SGHRS and CDR2 YFSETQ. The V gene lost 7 bases and the J gene lost 1 base, with 11 bases spanning the gap. CDR3 protein: CASSGTLNTGELFF. The CDR3 coding sequence is TGCGCCAGCTCCGGGACTTTGAACACCGGGGAGCTGTTTTTT.

The chain couples TRBV27 to TRBJ2-7; TRBD2 might be the D (6 bases). V gave up 3 bases and J gave up 3 bases, with 6 bases separating them. CDR3 size: 12 residues. CDR1 and CDR2 from the germline V gene are MNHEY and SMNVEV (reference sequence). The CDR3 DNA sequence: TGTGCCAGCAGTTTGGGGGGCTACGAGCAGTACTTC. This sequence encodes CASSLGGYEQYF.

The V and J genes are TRBV25-1 and TRBJ2-7, with TRBD1 matching 10 bases. Germline V gene sequence: CDR1 MGHDK, CDR2 SYGVNS. The CDR3 has 15 amino acids. J lost 5 bases, V lost 3 bases, and 7 bases had no gene match. This chain's CDR3 is CASSDPGQGPHEQYF. The CDR3 coding sequence is TGTGCCAGCAGTGACCCGGGACAGGGGCCCCACGAGCAGTACTTC.

The chain carries TRBV9 and TRBJ2-7, with TRBD1 identical over 10 bases. Per the germline V gene, CDR1 is SGDLS and CDR2 is YYNGEE. Trimming cost V 0 bases and J 5 bases; bases outside gene matches: 5. This CDR3 has 15 amino acids. The CDR3 sequence: CASSVASGQGNEQYF. The DNA for the CDR3 is TGTGCCAGCAGCGTAGCTTCGGGACAGGGGAACGAGCAGTACTTC.

The chain is built from TRBV6-5 and TRBJ2-5, with TRBD1 matching 8 bases. From germline, CDR1 is MNHEY and CDR2 SVGAGI. The CDR3 is made up of 15 amino acids. The V segment lost 6 bases and the J segment 2 bases; nucleotides outside the gene matches: 8. The CDR3 sequence: CASRRGQGGQETQYF. For the CDR3, the DNA is TGTGCCAGCAGACGAGGACAGGGAGGTCAAGAGACCCAGTACTTC.

This clone was counted a few times. CDR3 DNA sequence: TGTGCCAGCAGCCTACAGGGGGCAGGCTACGAGCAGTACTTC. Translated, it gives CASSLQGAGYEQYF. This sequence joins TRBV6-5 and TRBJ2-7, with 9 bases identical to TRBD1. After removal of 6 bases from V and 3 bases from J, the junction contained 6 bases not matched to a gene. From germline, CDR1 is MNHEY and CDR2 SVGAGI. The CDR3 has 14 amino acids.

V gene TRBV10-2 combines with J gene TRBJ2-3; 10 bases are shared with TRBD2. With V trimmed by 6 bases and J by 3 bases, 3 bases remained unmatched. Germline loops: CDR1 WSHSY, CDR2 SAAADI. The CDR3 totals 14 residues. CDR3 sequence reads: CASRLAGMTDTQYF. For the CDR3, the DNA is TGCGCCAGCAGACTAGCGGGGATGACAGATACGCAGTATTTT.

The CDR3 nucleotides read TGTGCCAGCTCACCGATAGGGGTTTCTGGGGCCAACGTCCTGACTTTC. It is translated as CASSPIGVSGANVLTF. V gene TRBV18 combines with J gene TRBJ2-6; D is perhaps TRBD1 (5 bases). CDR1 and CDR2 (germline): KGHSH, LQKENI. Trimming left V 3 bases short and J 1 base short, with 10 bases between. The CDR3 covers 16 residues.

The chain recombines TRBV5-1 with TRBJ1-1, with no clear D. Germline assignment: CDR1 SGHRS and CDR2 YFSETQ. Trimming removed 2 bases at V and 1 base at J, with 9 bases between. CDR3 length equals 14 residues. The chain's CDR3 is CASSFTNSNTEAFF. CDR3 coding DNA: TGCGCCAGCAGCTTCACTAACTCGAACACTGAAGCTTTCTTT.